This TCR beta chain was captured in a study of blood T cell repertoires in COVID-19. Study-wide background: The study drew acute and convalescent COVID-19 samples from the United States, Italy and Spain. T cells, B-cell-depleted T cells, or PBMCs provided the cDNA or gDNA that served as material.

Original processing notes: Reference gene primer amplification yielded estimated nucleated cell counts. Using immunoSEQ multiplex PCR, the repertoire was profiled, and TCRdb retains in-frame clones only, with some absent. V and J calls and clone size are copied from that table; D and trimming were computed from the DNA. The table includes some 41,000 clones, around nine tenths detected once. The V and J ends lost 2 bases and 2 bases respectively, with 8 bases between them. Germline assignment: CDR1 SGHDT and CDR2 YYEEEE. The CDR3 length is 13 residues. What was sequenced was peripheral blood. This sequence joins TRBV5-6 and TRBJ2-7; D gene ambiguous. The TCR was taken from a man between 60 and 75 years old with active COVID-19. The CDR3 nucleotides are TGTGCCAGCAGCTTTAGACTGACCTACGAGCAGTACTTC. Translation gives CASSFRLTYEQYF.